This entry concerns a single T cell receptor beta chain. Its binding antigen is unknown. Base qualities are not recorded, but no much larger clone differs from it by a single base. This entry belongs to a study of blood T cell repertoires in COVID-19 (dated by TCRdb to the early 2020s). Some background on the complete study: Samples covering the acute and convalescent phases of COVID-19 were provided by collaborators in the United States, Italy and Spain. The prospective study material was composed of cDNA or gDNA derived from T cells, B-cell-depleted T cells, or PBMCs. The dataset comprised deeply sampled blood TCRbeta repertoires from subjects exposed to, actively infected with, or recovered from COVID-19. A freely available public database, intended as a resource for researchers studying the immune response to SARS-CoV-2, is where the repertoires were released. Samples were obtained from the ongoing ImmuneRACE study (first 160 participants) and from about 1,300 subjects provided by 6 global collaborators. Nearly every sample came with metadata listing a de-identified subject ID, COVID-19 status, age in years and sex. HLA class I and class II types, where available, came from metadata supplied by the sample provider rather than from assay-based typing. The research as a whole found: How much clinical and demographic metadata was included differed by source and by participant, and the metadata was provided uncurated.

The immunoSEQ Assay, a bias-controlled multiplex PCR, was used to amplify TCRbeta CDR3 regions from genomic DNA. On the authors' methods: Nucleated cell counts per sample were estimated from amplification of reference gene primers within the assay. Sequence reads were collapsed and filtered to measure the absolute abundance of every unique TCRbeta CDR3 rearrangement. For each sample, productive Simpson clonality was calculated as the square root of Simpson's diversity index across productive rearrangements. The table was pulled from immuneACCESS by TCRdb, which kept in-frame rearrangements only. Such tables lose some clones; where checked, under half of the loss comes from unresolved V genes, and the rest has no known cause. The DNA gave D and trimming, while V, J and clone size come from that table. This sample has 160,000 or so clones in its table, and around 91% of those were observed once. The top ten clonotypes cover 15% of the sample.

Each collaborating institution followed its own protocols to collect whole blood in K2EDTA tubes. For TCRbeta analysis, collaborators shipped samples in one of three forms: frozen whole blood, isolated PBMCs, or DNA extracted from either of those sample types. From the cysteine through the phenylalanine, the CDR3 covers 17 amino acids. The CDR3 DNA has 51 bases and is translated from base 1. CDR1 is given as PRHDT and CDR2 as FYEKMQ, both from the germline V gene (reference sequence). The V end loses 5 bases and the J end loses 3 bases, and a stretch of 22 bases separates them. The sequence came from a woman between 35 and 50 years old with acute or convalescent COVID-19. The chain links TRBV13 with TRBJ1-1; tentative D gene TRBD1, with 6 bases matching. The specimen was peripheral blood. CDR3 protein: CASSAQTGFRGYTEAFF. The DNA sequence is as follows: TGTGCCAGCAGCGCCCAAACAGGGTTTCGAGGGTACACTGAAGCTTTCTTT.